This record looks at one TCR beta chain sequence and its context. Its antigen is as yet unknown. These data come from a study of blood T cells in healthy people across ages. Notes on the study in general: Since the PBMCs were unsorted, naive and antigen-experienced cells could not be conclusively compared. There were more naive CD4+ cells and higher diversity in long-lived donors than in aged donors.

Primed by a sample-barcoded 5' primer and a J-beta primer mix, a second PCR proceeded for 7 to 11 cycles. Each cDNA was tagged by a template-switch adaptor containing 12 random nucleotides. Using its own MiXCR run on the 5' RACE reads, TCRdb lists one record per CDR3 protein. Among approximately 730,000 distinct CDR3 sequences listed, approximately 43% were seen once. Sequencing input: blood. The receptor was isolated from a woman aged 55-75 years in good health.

CDR3 region: CASSVPGQGGSPLHF. The CDR3 DNA sequence: TGTGCCAGCAGTGTCCCGGGACAGGGTGGATCACCCCTCCACTTT. The rearrangement joins TRBV27 to TRBJ1-6; TRBD1 aligns across 9 bases. V was pared by 5 bases and J by 10 bases, with 9 bases of the junction left unmatched. Germline CDR1 is MNHEY and CDR2 is SMNVEV (reference sequence). This CDR3 comprises 15 residues.